One and the same sample provided the 15 T cell receptor beta chains below, sequenced in a study of T cells in Graves' hyperthyroidism and ophthalmopathy. Amplification of TCR beta CDR3 regions was performed using RNA transcripts as template. The TCR CDR3 was amplified in a first-round RT-PCR using the HTBI primer set. Each CDR3 protein is one row after TCRdb ran MiXCR on the multiplex PCR reads. The sample holds around 400,000 distinct CDR3 sequences, roughly 25% seen once. Material: blood. All receptors derive from a man aged 50 or older with Graves' hyperthyroidism.

This clonotype was detected ten times or more. The CDR3 sequence: CASSPGTQGADTQYF. DNA of the CDR3: TGTGCCAGCAGTCCCGGGACTCAGGGGGCAGATACGCAGTATTTT. This chain uses TRBV27 with TRBJ2-3; D may be TRBD1 (7 bases). Trimming removed 5 bases from V and 4 bases from J, with 16 bases in between. The CDR3 runs 15 residues. Germline V gene data show CDR1 as MNHEY and CDR2 as SMNVEV (reference sequence).

The V and J genes are TRBV5-1 and TRBJ2-7; D may be TRBD2 (5 bases). Germline V gives CDR1 SGHRS, CDR2 YFSETQ. CDR3 size: 15 residues. V lost 7 bases and J 0 bases, leaving 17 bases between the germline ends. The CDR3 protein is CASRGMAATSYEQYF. The CDR3 nucleotides are TGCGCCAGCCGAGGGATGGCAGCAACCTCCTACGAGCAGTACTTC.

This clonotype was seen ten or more times. Compared with germline, one end of the junction differs, possibly owing to a read error. The rearrangement links TRBV6-5 to TRBJ1-1; weak D call: TRBD1 (6 bases). Germline V gene lookup returns CDR1 MNHEY and CDR2 SVGAGI. The CDR3 sequence is 13 residues long. The CDR3 DNA sequence: TGCGCCAGCAGCTGGGACACGAACACTGAAGCTTTCTTT. Its protein is CASSWDTNTEAFF.

Remarks on this clonotype: It may be a read error: a sequence one base away is much more abundant. This rearrangement joins TRBV13 to TRBJ1-1, with 11 nucleotides matching TRBD1. The trim removed 4 bases at V and 4 bases at J, leaving 5 bases unmatched. CDR1 and CDR2 from the germline V gene are PRHDT and FYEKMQ (reference sequence). This CDR3 has 15 residues. This CDR3 reads CASSSRDRGATEAFF. The CDR3 region has the DNA TGTGCCAGCAGCTCAAGGGACAGGGGGGCCACTGAAGCTTTCTTT.

This rearrangement joins TRBV27 to TRBJ2-1; TRBD2 agrees at 8 bases. Germline-derived CDR1 and CDR2 are MNHEY and SMNVEV (reference sequence). Germline trimming cut 2 bases from V and 0 bases from J; bases unmatched to any gene: 6. This CDR3 has 17 amino acids. The DNA of the CDR3 is TGTGCCAGCAGTTTACAACTAGCGGACCCCTCCTACAATGAGCAGTTCTTC. Its protein product is CASSLQLADPSYNEQFF.

This clonotype was observed a few times. The rearrangement joins TRBV19 to TRBJ2-1; D possibly corresponds to TRBD1 (5 bases). Per germline, CDR1 LNHDA and CDR2 SQIVND (reference sequence). V was clipped by 5 bases and J by 2 bases, with 7 bases between them. There are 13 residues in the CDR3. For the CDR3, the DNA is TGTGCCAGTAGTCAGGACACCTACAATGAGCAGTTCTTC. Encoded protein: CASSQDTYNEQFF. The full variable domain, completed using reference TRBV19 and TRBJ2-1, is DGGITQSPKYLFRKEGQNVTLSCEQNLNHDAMYWYRQDPGQGLRLIYYSQIVNDFQKGDIAEGYSVSREKKESFPLTVTSAQKNPTAFYLCASSQDTYNEQFFGPGTRLTVL.

The V call is TRBV7-9, the J call TRBJ2-7; 9 positions agree with TRBD1. V trimming: 4 bases; J trimming: 6 bases; junction bases outside the gene matches: 7. This CDR3 region has 14 residues. Germline V gene sequence: CDR1 SEHNR, CDR2 FQNEAQ (reference sequence). The CDR3 bases are TGTGCCAGCAGCTCGGACAGGGGAGGTCTCGAGCAGTACTTC. It yields the protein CASSSDRGGLEQYF. The entire variable domain, with the rest obtained from reference TRBV7-9 and TRBJ2-7, is as follows: DTGVSQNPRHKITKRGQNVTFRCDPISEHNRLYWYRQTLGQGPEFLTYFQNEAQLEKSRLLSDRFSAERPKGSFSTLEIQRTEQGDSAMYLCASSSDRGGLEQYFGPGTRLTVT.

This clonotype has only a few counts. V is TRBV28 and J is TRBJ1-1; possible D gene TRBD1, 5 bases. With 1 base removed from V and 0 bases from J, the gap between germline ends came to 12 bases. Germline assignment: CDR1 MDHEN and CDR2 SYDVKM. This CDR3 has 16 residues. The CDR3 DNA sequence: TGTGCCAGCAGTTTATTGTCAGGGTTCATGAACACTGAAGCTTTCTTT. It is translated as CASSLLSGFMNTEAFF.

The chain combines TRBV6-2 or TRBV6-3 with TRBJ2-3; 8 bases are a match to TRBD1. In germline, CDR1 is MNHEY, CDR2 SVGEGT. The CDR3 is 16 residues long. V shed 2 bases, J shed 2 bases, and the junction held 6 bases outside the gene matches. The CDR3 spells CASSYGGQGATDTQYF. DNA for the CDR3: TGTGCCAGCAGTTACGGCGGACAGGGAGCCACAGATACGCAGTATTTT.

This chain links TRBV24-1 with TRBJ2-2; maybe TRBD2 (6 bases). Trimming removed 3 bases at V and 4 bases at J, with 20 bases between. The germline V gene encodes CDR1 KGHDR and CDR2 SFDVKD. This CDR3 is 18 amino acids long. CDR3 residues: CATSDPRGPGGGTGELFF. CDR3 nucleotide sequence: TGTGCCACCAGTGATCCACGCGGTCCCGGGGGAGGCACCGGGGAGCTGTTTTTT.

The chain links TRBV20-1 to TRBJ2-1; no clear D. Trimming removed 0 bases at V and 9 bases at J, with 9 bases between. The CDR3 runs 12 residues. Germline assignment: CDR1 DFQATT and CDR2 SNEGSKA (reference sequence). The CDR3 DNA is TGCAGTGCTAGAGATGTGGAGCCTGAGCAGTTCTTC. Translated: CSARDVEPEQFF.

This clonotype was counted at least ten times. V and J are TRBV7-9 and TRBJ2-7, with D possibly being TRBD1 (6 bases). The length of the CDR3 is 14 residues. The germline V gene has CDR1 SEHNR and CDR2 FQNEAQ (reference sequence). V lost 4 bases to trimming and J lost 6 bases, with 16 bases between them. The CDR3 DNA follows: TGTGCCAGCAGCTCCCAAACTGGACAGCCCGAGCAGTACTTC. It codes for CASSSQTGQPEQYF.

The table lists this clonotype with a few counts. The V and J genes are TRBV27 and TRBJ2-1; 8 bases match TRBD2. J lost 7 bases, V lost 6 bases, and 14 bases had no gene match. The CDR3 is 16 amino acids. Per the germline V gene, CDR1 is MNHEY and CDR2 is SMNVEV (reference sequence). The CDR3 loop is CASSPLTGGASNEQFF. CDR3 DNA: TGTGCCAGCAGCCCTTTAACGGGAGGGGCTAGTAATGAGCAGTTCTTC.

The rearrangement uses TRBV12-3 or TRBV12-4 and TRBJ2-1, with 14 bases aligning to TRBD2. CDR3 length equals 16 residues. The J segment lost 7 bases and the V segment lost 5 bases, leaving 7 bases of the junction unmatched. The CDR3 DNA reads as TGTGCCAGCAGTCGGCCCGGGACTAGCGGGAGAAATGAGCAGTTCTTC. Amino acids: CASSRPGTSGRNEQFF.

This clonotype was observed a few times. The gene calls are TRBV12-3 or TRBV12-4 and TRBJ1-4; 11 nucleotides line up with TRBD1. This CDR3 is 17 amino acids long. With 8 bases clipped from V and 8 bases from J, the junction kept 16 bases outside the gene matches. CDR3 sequence: CASRRRTGGARDEKLFF. The CDR3 nucleotides are TGTGCCAGCCGCCGGCGGACAGGGGGCGCCCGGGACGAAAAACTGTTTTTT.